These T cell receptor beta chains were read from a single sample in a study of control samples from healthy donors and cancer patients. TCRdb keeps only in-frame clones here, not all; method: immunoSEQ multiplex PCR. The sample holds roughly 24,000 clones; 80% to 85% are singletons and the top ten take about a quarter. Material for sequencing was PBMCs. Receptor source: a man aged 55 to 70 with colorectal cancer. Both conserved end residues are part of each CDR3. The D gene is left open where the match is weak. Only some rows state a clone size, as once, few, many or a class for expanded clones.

cdr3_aa: CASSQVKDMEKLFF
cdr3_nt: TGTGCCAGCAGCCAGGTTAAGGACATGGAAAAACTGTTTTTT
d_call: .
j_call: TRBJ1-4
clone_size: .
v_call: TRBV3-1/TRBV3-2

cdr3_aa: CASRFGAKKHGTEAFF
cdr3_nt: TGTGCAAGTCGCTTTGGCGCTAAAAAGCATGGCACTGAAGCTTTCTTT
d_call: .
j_call: TRBJ1-1
clone_size: .
v_call: TRBV12-2

cdr3_aa: CASSPRGGPSGNTIYF
cdr3_nt: TGTGCCAGCAGTCCCCGGGGGGGGCCCTCTGGAAACACCATATATTTT
d_call: .
j_call: TRBJ1-3
clone_size: .
v_call: TRBV27

cdr3_aa: CASSPLSGAGQPQHF
cdr3_nt: TGTGCCAGCTCACCACTTTCGGGGGCGGGTCAGCCCCAGCATTTT
d_call: .
j_call: TRBJ1-5
clone_size: .
v_call: TRBV18

cdr3_aa: CASSFGRSNQPQHF
cdr3_nt: TGTGCCAGCAGTTTTGGCAGGAGCAATCAGCCCCAGCATTTT
d_call: .
j_call: TRBJ1-5
clone_size: .
v_call: TRBV27

cdr3_aa: CASSLDSAGNTEAFF
cdr3_nt: TGTGCCAGCAGCTTAGACTCCGCAGGGAACACTGAAGCTTTCTTT
d_call: .
j_call: TRBJ1-1
clone_size: .
v_call: TRBV7-9

cdr3_aa: CASQGRGVKSNEQFF
cdr3_nt: TGTGCCAGCCAAGGGCGGGGAGTGAAGTCCAATGAGCAGTTCTTC
d_call: .
j_call: TRBJ2-1
clone_size: .
v_call: TRBV2

cdr3_aa: CASSRAFNQPQHF
cdr3_nt: TGTGCCAGCAGCCGGGCCTTCAATCAGCCCCAGCATTTT
d_call: .
j_call: TRBJ1-5
clone_size: .
v_call: TRBV5-8

cdr3_aa: CASSLGGDYTGELFF
cdr3_nt: TGTGCCAGCAGCTTGGGAGGGGATTACACCGGGGAGCTGTTTTTT
d_call: .
j_call: TRBJ2-2
clone_size: .
v_call: TRBV5-4

cdr3_aa: CASSERLGDPYGYTF
cdr3_nt: TGTGCCAGCAGTGAAAGGTTAGGGGACCCTTATGGCTACACCTTC
d_call: .
j_call: TRBJ1-2
clone_size: .
v_call: TRBV2

cdr3_aa: CSVEMNTEAFF
cdr3_nt: TGCAGCGTTGAGATGAATACTGAAGCTTTCTTT
d_call: .
j_call: TRBJ1-1
clone_size: .
v_call: TRBV29-1

cdr3_aa: CASSAGQGRRTGTDTQYF
cdr3_nt: TGTGCCAGCAGTGCGGGACAGGGAAGGCGCACGGGCACAGATACGCAGTATTTT
d_call: TRBD1
j_call: TRBJ2-3
clone_size: .
v_call: TRBV6-1

cdr3_aa: CASSLWGGGPSNEQFF
cdr3_nt: TGTGCCAGCAGCTTGTGGGGCGGGGGGCCGTCCAATGAGCAGTTCTTC
d_call: TRBD2
j_call: TRBJ2-1
clone_size: .
v_call: TRBV5-6

cdr3_aa: CASSGTTGLRAYEQYF
cdr3_nt: TGCGCCAGCAGCGGTACGACAGGGCTAAGAGCCTACGAGCAGTACTTC
d_call: TRBD1
j_call: TRBJ2-7
clone_size: .
v_call: TRBV5-1

cdr3_aa: CASSGARTPEGDSPLHF
cdr3_nt: TGTGCCAGCAGTGGGGCCCGGACCCCTGAGGGAGATTCACCCCTCCACTTT
d_call: .
j_call: TRBJ1-6
clone_size: .
v_call: TRBV2

cdr3_aa: CASSSYGSERGGPYEQYF
cdr3_nt: TGTGCCAGCAGCTCGTATGGGAGTGAGCGGGGGGGCCCCTACGAGCAGTACTTC
d_call: TRBD2
j_call: TRBJ2-7
clone_size: .
v_call: TRBV4-2

cdr3_aa: CATSDARISPLHF
cdr3_nt: TGTGCCACCAGTGACGCCAGGATTTCACCCCTCCACTTT
d_call: .
j_call: TRBJ1-6
clone_size: few
v_call: TRBV24-1

cdr3_aa: CASSLYFSSYNSPLHF
cdr3_nt: TGTGCCAGCAGCTTGTATTTTAGCTCCTATAATTCACCCCTCCACTTT
d_call: .
j_call: TRBJ1-6
clone_size: .
v_call: TRBV5-6

cdr3_aa: CASSQRGKNSPLHF
cdr3_nt: TGTGCCAGCAGCCAAAGAGGAAAAAATTCACCCCTCCACTTT
d_call: .
j_call: TRBJ1-6
clone_size: .
v_call: TRBV3-1/TRBV3-2

cdr3_aa: CASSQGAGRYGYTF
cdr3_nt: TGTGCCAGCAGCCAAGGAGCAGGGCGGTATGGCTACACCTTC
d_call: .
j_call: TRBJ1-2
clone_size: once
v_call: TRBV14